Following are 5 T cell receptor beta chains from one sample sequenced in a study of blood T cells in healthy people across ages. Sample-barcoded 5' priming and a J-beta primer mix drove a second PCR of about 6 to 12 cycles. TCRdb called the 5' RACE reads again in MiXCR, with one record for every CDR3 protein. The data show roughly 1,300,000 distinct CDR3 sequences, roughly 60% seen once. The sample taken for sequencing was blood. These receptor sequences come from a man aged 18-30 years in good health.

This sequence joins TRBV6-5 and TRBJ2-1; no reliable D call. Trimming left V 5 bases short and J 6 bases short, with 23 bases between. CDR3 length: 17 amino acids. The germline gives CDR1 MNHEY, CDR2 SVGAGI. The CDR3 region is CASSNPPSVHSSNEQFF. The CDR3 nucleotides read TGTGCCAGCAGTAACCCTCCATCGGTCCACTCCAGCAATGAGCAGTTCTTC.

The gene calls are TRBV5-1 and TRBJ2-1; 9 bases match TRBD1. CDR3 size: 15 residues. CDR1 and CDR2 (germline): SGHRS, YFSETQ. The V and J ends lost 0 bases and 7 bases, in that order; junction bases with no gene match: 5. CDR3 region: CASSLGDRDGNEQFF. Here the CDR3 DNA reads TGCGCCAGCAGCTTGGGGGACAGGGATGGGAATGAGCAGTTCTTC.

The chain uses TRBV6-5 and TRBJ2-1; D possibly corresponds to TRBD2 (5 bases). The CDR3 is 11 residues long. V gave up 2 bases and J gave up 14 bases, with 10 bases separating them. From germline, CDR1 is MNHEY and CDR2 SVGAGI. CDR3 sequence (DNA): TGTGCCAGCAGTTACGGCCTCGGGGAGTTCTTC. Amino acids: CASSYGLGEFF.

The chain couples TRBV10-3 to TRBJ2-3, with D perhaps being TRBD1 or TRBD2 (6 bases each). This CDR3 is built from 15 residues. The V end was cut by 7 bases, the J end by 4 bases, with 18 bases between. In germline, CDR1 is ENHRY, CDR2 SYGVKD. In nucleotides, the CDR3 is TGTGCCATCACCAGAGAGGGGGGTGGAGCAGATACGCAGTATTTT. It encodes CAITREGGGADTQYF.

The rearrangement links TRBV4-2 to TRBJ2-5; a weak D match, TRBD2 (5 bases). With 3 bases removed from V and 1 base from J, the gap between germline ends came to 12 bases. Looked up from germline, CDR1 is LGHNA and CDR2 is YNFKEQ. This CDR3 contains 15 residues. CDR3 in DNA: TGTGCCAGCAGCCAGGCTAGCAGCGGCCAAGAGACCCAGTACTTC. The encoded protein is CASSQASSGQETQYF.